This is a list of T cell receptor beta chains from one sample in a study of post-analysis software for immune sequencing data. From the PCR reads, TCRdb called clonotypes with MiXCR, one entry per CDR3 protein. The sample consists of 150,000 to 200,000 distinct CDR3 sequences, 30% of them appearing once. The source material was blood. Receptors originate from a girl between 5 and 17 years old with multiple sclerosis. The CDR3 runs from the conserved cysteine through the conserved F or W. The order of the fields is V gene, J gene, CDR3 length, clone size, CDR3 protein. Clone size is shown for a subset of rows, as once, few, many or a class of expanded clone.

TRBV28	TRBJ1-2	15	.	CASRVPGTGAGGYTF
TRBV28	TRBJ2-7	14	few	CASSSRPGAYEQYF
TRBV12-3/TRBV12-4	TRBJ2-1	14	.	CARSFGGDVDEQFF
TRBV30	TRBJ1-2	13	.	CAWSVDGNYGYTF
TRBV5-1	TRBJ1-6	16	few	CASSWTGGSYNSPLHF
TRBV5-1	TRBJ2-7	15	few	CASSLVAGQSYEQYF
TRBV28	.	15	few	CASSSELVGAETQYF
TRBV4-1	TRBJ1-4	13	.	CASSPPTNEKLFF
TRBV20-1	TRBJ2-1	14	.	CSARGGLGVNEQFF
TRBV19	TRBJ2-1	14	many	CASSIRSADNEQFF
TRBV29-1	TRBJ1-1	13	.	CSYRQEGDTEAFF
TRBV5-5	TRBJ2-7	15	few	CASSHAPDRDYEQYF
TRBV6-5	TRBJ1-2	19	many	CASSYSDGSPKGRNYGYTF
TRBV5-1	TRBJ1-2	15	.	CASSSAGYSNYGYTF
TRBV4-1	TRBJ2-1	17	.	CASSQEWRDPYYNEQFF
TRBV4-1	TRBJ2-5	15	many	CASSQLQGGAETQYF
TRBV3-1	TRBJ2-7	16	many	CASSQDRSYPRYEQYF
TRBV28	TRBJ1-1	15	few	CASSLLGVGNTEAFF